The 26 T cell receptor beta chains presented below share a single source sample, sequenced in a study of cytomegalovirus exposure and HLA in healthy donors. Amplification used 60 Vbeta primers and 13 Jbeta primers. Method: immunoSEQ multiplex PCR; TCRdb's copy keeps in-frame clones and lacks some. The table lists 150,000 or so clones, about two thirds of them singletons. The sequenced material came from PBMCs. The receptors derive from a human donor in good health.

This chain links TRBV9 with TRBJ2-2, with TRBD2 matching 9 bases. V lost 2 bases to trimming and J lost 6 bases; unmatched junction nucleotides: 2. The CDR3 spans 14 residues. Germline V CDR1 and CDR2: SGDLS, YYNGEE. The CDR3 is CASSVLAGSGELFF. The CDR3 DNA sequence: TGTGCCAGCAGCGTGCTAGCGGGGTCCGGGGAGCTGTTTTTT.

This clone was detected a few times. The chain recombines TRBV15 with TRBJ1-3; no reliable D call. The V gene lost 1 base and the J gene lost 4 bases, with 5 bases spanning the gap. Germline V lookup: CDR1 LNHNV, CDR2 YYDKDF (reference sequence). The CDR3 is 13 amino acids. The CDR3 loop reads CATSRGVGNTIYF. DNA of the CDR3: TGTGCCACCAGCAGAGGAGTAGGAAACACCATATATTTT.

V is TRBV5-1 and J is TRBJ1-6; D not certain. The CDR3 covers 15 residues. Germline V gene lookup returns CDR1 SGHRS and CDR2 YFSETQ. With 2 bases removed from V and 7 bases from J, the gap between germline ends came to 13 bases. The CDR3 spells CASSLQLGRNSPLHF. The CDR3 nucleotides read TGCGCCAGCAGCTTACAACTAGGGAGAAATTCACCCCTCCACTTT.

This clone showed up just a few times. The chain couples TRBV7-2 to TRBJ1-5, with D unresolved. V was clipped by 2 bases and J by 0 bases, with 8 bases between them. Germline loops: CDR1 SGHTA, CDR2 FQGNSA. The CDR3 extends over 15 amino acids. The CDR3 loop is CASSLLVHSNQPQHF. For the CDR3, the DNA is TGTGCCAGCAGCTTATTAGTTCATAGCAATCAGCCCCAGCATTTT.

The chain employs TRBV4-1 and TRBJ1-1, with 8 bases lining up with TRBD1. The ends lost 0 bases at V and 0 bases at J; junction bases unmatched: 3. Germline CDR1 MGHRA, CDR2 YSYEKL. This CDR3 contains 16 residues. CDR3 in amino acids: CASSQEGTGLNTEAFF. In DNA form, the CDR3 reads TGCGCCAGCAGCCAAGAAGGGACAGGTCTGAACACTGAAGCTTTCTTT.

The sample holds a few counts of this clone. The V gene is TRBV4-3, the J gene TRBJ1-2; D is unclear. V lost 2 bases and J 6 bases, leaving 16 bases between the germline ends. The CDR3 is 15 amino acids. Germline V lookup: CDR1 LGHNA, CDR2 YSLEER. The CDR3 sequence is CASSQSGVNVNGYTF. CDR3 coding DNA: TGCGCCAGCAGCCAATCCGGGGTAAACGTGAATGGCTACACCTTC.

V usage is TRBV27 and J usage is TRBJ1-2; D is uncertain. The CDR3 totals 14 residues. CDR1 MNHEY and CDR2 SMNVEV come from the germline V gene (reference sequence). V was clipped by 5 bases and J by 1 base, with 11 bases between them. Here the CDR3 DNA reads TGTGCCAGCAGTAAACAGAAAAATAACTATGGCTACACCTTC. Amino acid sequence: CASSKQKNNYGYTF.

The chain joins TRBV6-5 to TRBJ1-3, with TRBD1 matching over 7 bases. This CDR3 has 14 residues. V dropped 5 bases and J dropped 2; count of bases not matched to a gene: 3. Per the germline V gene, CDR1 is MNHEY and CDR2 is SVGAGI. The CDR3 loop reads CASSNRGPGNTIYF. For the CDR3, the DNA is TGTGCCAGCAGTAACAGGGGCCCTGGAAACACCATATATTTT.

The gene calls are TRBV5-1 and TRBJ1-1; TRBD1 aligns across 8 bases. The length of the CDR3 is 14 residues. After removal of 4 bases from V and 2 bases from J, the junction contained 4 bases not matched to a gene. Germline V gene lookup returns CDR1 SGHRS and CDR2 YFSETQ. CDR3 region: CASSQDRENTEAFF. CDR3 sequence (DNA): TGCGCCAGCAGCCAGGACAGGGAAAACACTGAAGCTTTCTTT.

V and J are TRBV5-1 and TRBJ2-1, with D perhaps matching TRBD2 (6 bases). The CDR3 is 15 residues long. The germline CDR1 and CDR2 sequences are SGHRS and YFSETQ. Deletions cut 0 bases from V and 7 bases from J, with 14 bases between. This CDR3 is CASSLAPTEGNEQFF. DNA for the CDR3: TGCGCCAGCAGCTTGGCTCCGACGGAGGGGAATGAGCAGTTCTTC.

In its sample, this clone was seen a few times. The rearrangement links TRBV19 to TRBJ1-2, with D unclear. This CDR3 is 17 amino acids long. Germline CDR1 reads LNHDA; CDR2 reads SQIVND (reference sequence). V dropped 7 bases and J dropped 0 bases, with 21 bases sitting between them. The CDR3 bases are TGTGCCAGTACCCCCCCGGGCGGAGGTACTTCTAACTATGGCTACACCTTC. This gives the protein CASTPPGGGTSNYGYTF.

This chain links TRBV2 with TRBJ2-5; 8 bases line up with TRBD1. Germline V CDR1 and CDR2: SNHLY, FYNNEI. Trimming took 7 bases from V and 2 from J; bases not matched to a gene: 6. The length of the CDR3 is 14 residues. In DNA, the CDR3 is TGTGCCAGCAACCCGGACAGGGCGCAAGAGACCCAGTACTTC. Translation: CASNPDRAQETQYF.

The chain has TRBV19 and TRBJ1-5; perhaps TRBD1 as D (5 bases). In germline, CDR1 is LNHDA, CDR2 SQIVND (reference sequence). The CDR3 is 11 amino acids. V lost 4 bases, J lost 16 bases, and 14 bases lay in between. CDR3: CASSTGLIVHF. The CDR3 DNA follows: TGTGCCAGTAGTACAGGGTTAATCGTCCATTTT. Supplemented by reference TRBV19 and TRBJ1-5, the full variable domain reads DGGITQSPKYLFRKEGQNVTLSCEQNLNHDAMYWYRQDPGQGLRLIYYSQIVNDFQKGDIAEGYSVSREKKESFPLTVTSAQKNPTAFYLCASSTGLIVHFGDGTRLSIL.

The rearrangement links TRBV2 to TRBJ2-7, with TRBD1 matching over 10 bases. Germline loops: CDR1 SNHLY, CDR2 FYNNEI. The ends lost 1 base at V and 3 bases at J; junction bases unmatched: 3. The CDR3 spans 15 residues. The DNA of the CDR3 is TGTGCCAGCAGTGAAGGACAGGGGGCCCTCTACGAGCAGTACTTC. It translates to CASSEGQGALYEQYF.

The chain links TRBV6-5 to TRBJ1-1; 9 nucleotides match TRBD1. The CDR3 contains 13 residues. Germline CDR1 MNHEY, CDR2 SVGAGI. V was pared by 6 bases and J by 7 bases, with 6 bases of the junction left unmatched. In DNA, the CDR3 is TGTGCCAGCAGAACCGGACAGGGGTATGAAGCTTTCTTT. It codes for CASRTGQGYEAFF.

CDR3 amino acids: CASSPDRDPGNTIYF. CDR3 DNA: TGTGCCAGCTCGCCAGACAGGGATCCCGGAAACACCATATATTTT. The chain uses TRBV18 and TRBJ1-3; the match to TRBD1 covers 7 bases. This CDR3 contains 15 residues. The V segment lost 6 bases and the J segment 4 bases; nucleotides outside the gene matches: 9. Germline lookup yields CDR1 KGHSH and CDR2 LQKENI.

As concerns this clone: Different DNA sequences within this sample yield the same CDR3. The CDR3 DNA sequence: TGTGCCAGCAGCACCCGACCTGGGGGGACAGCTTTCTTT. Its protein is CASSTRPGGTAFF. J is TRBJ1-1 and V is TRBV21-1. TRBV21-1 is shown as a pseudogene. This CDR3 is 13 amino acids long.

The chain is built from TRBV19 and TRBJ1-1; a weak D match, TRBD1 (5 bases). There are 12 residues in the CDR3. V shed 6 bases and J shed 10 bases, with 15 bases lying between them. The germline gives CDR1 LNHDA, CDR2 SQIVND (reference sequence). This chain's CDR3 is CASRGSVGGAFF. CDR3 coding DNA: TGTGCCAGTAGAGGGTCAGTCGGGGGAGCTTTCTTT.

This sequence joins TRBV6-1 and TRBJ2-1; 7 positions agree with TRBD1. The CDR3 runs 16 residues. The V segment lost 0 bases and the J segment 3 bases; nucleotides outside the gene matches: 5. Germline assignment: CDR1 MNHNS and CDR2 SASEGT. The CDR3 DNA is TGTGCCAGCAGTGAAGCGCACAGGGGCCTCTACAATGAGCAGTTCTTC. This encodes CASSEAHRGLYNEQFF.

This clone was seen more than once but under ten times. The chain combines TRBV14 with TRBJ1-2; D is ambiguous. CDR3 length: 14 amino acids. The V and J ends lost 0 bases and 4 bases respectively, with 9 bases between them. CDR1 SGHDN and CDR2 FVKESK come from the germline V gene. This CDR3 reads CASSQDVQIYGYTF. CDR3 bases: TGTGCCAGCAGCCAAGATGTGCAGATCTATGGCTACACCTTC. The full variable domain, its missing parts supplied by reference TRBV14 and TRBJ1-2, is EAGVTQFPSHSVIEKGQTVTLRCDPISGHDNLYWYRRVMGKEIKFLLHFVKESKQDESGMPNNRFLAERTGGTYSTLKVQPAELEDSGVYFCASSQDVQIYGYTFGSGTRLTVV.

The rearrangement joins TRBV19 to TRBJ1-2; a possible D gene is TRBD1 (6 bases). The V and J ends lost 5 bases and 8 bases respectively, with 12 bases between them. The CDR3 spans 12 residues. Germline V lookup: CDR1 LNHDA, CDR2 SQIVND (reference sequence). The CDR3 DNA is TGTGCCAGTAGTCTCCGACAGGAAGGCTACACCTTC. This encodes CASSLRQEGYTF. Using reference TRBV19 and TRBJ1-2 for the parts outside the CDR3, the full variable domain is DGGITQSPKYLFRKEGQNVTLSCEQNLNHDAMYWYRQDPGQGLRLIYYSQIVNDFQKGDIAEGYSVSREKKESFPLTVTSAQKNPTAFYLCASSLRQEGYTFGSGTRLTVV.

This chain links TRBV7-2 with TRBJ1-4; a weak D match, TRBD1 (6 bases). Germline CDR1 is SGHTA and CDR2 is FQGNSA. This CDR3 contains 15 residues. Trimming pared 4 bases from V and 0 bases from J, leaving 9 bases between. The CDR3 region has the DNA TGTGCCAGCAGCTCCGGACAGCCAACTAATGAAAAACTGTTTTTT. It encodes CASSSGQPTNEKLFF. Combining the CDR3 with reference TRBV7-2 and TRBJ1-4 gives the whole variable domain GAGVSQSPSNKVTEKGKDVELRCDPISGHTALYWYRQSLGQGLEFLIYFQGNSAPDKSGLPSDRFSAERTGGSVSTLTIQRTQQEDSAVYLCASSSGQPTNEKLFFGSGTQLSVL.

The V and J genes are TRBV12-5 and TRBJ2-7, with 8 nucleotides matching TRBD2. The trim removed 7 bases at V and 0 bases at J, leaving 8 bases unmatched. The CDR3 has 15 amino acids. Germline V gene sequence: CDR1 LGHNT, CDR2 FRNRAP. This chain's CDR3 is CASALPSGGSYEQYF. CDR3 nucleotide sequence: TGTGCTAGTGCCCTTCCAAGCGGGGGCTCCTACGAGCAGTACTTC. Drawing the rest from reference TRBV12-5 and TRBJ2-7, the complete variable domain is DARVTQTPRHKVTEMGQEVTMRCQPILGHNTVFWYRQTMMQGLELLAYFRNRAPLDDSGMPKDRFSAEMPDATLATLKIQPSEPRDSAVYFCASALPSGGSYEQYFGPGTRLTVT.

With regard to this clone: An end of the junction does not agree with germline; a read error may underlie this. The chain combines TRBV7-7 with TRBJ2-7; 11 bases agree with TRBD1. The CDR3 is 14 amino acids. CDR1 is SSHAT and CDR2 is FNYEAQ in the germline V gene (reference sequence). In DNA form, the CDR3 reads TGTGCTAGCAGTCCCGGGACAGGGGGTTACGAGCAGTACTTC. As protein: CASSPGTGGYEQYF. The full variable domain, its missing parts supplied by reference TRBV7-7 and TRBJ2-7, is GAGVSQSPRYKVTKRGQDVTLRCDPISSHATLYWYQQALGQGPEFLTYFNYEAQPDKSGLPSDRFSAERPEGSISTLTIQRTEQRDSAMYRCASSPGTGGYEQYFGPGTRLTVT.

This chain links TRBV4-2 with TRBJ1-6; 7 bases fit TRBD1. Germline CDR1 LGHNA, CDR2 YNFKEQ. With 6 bases clipped from V and 7 bases from J, the junction kept 12 bases outside the gene matches. This CDR3 is built from 16 residues. The CDR3 bases are TGTGCCAGCAGTCAGACTTTTGGACAGGAAAATTCACCCCTCCACTTT. Its translation is CASSQTFGQENSPLHF.

The gene calls are TRBV19 and TRBJ2-6; the D is unclear. Trimming cost V 5 bases and J 0 bases, with 11 bases left between them. The germline CDR1 and CDR2 sequences are LNHDA and SQIVND (reference sequence). The length of the CDR3 is 16 residues. CDR3 coding DNA: TGTGCCAGTAGTCCCGGCTACAGCTCTGGGGCCAACGTCCTGACTTTC. Its translation: CASSPGYSSGANVLTF.